This T cell receptor beta chain came from a study of blood T cell repertoires in COVID-19 (dated by TCRdb to the early 2020s). General notes on the study: The collaborator samples originated in the United States, Italy and Spain and spanned the acute and convalescent phases of COVID-19. The prospective study material was composed of cDNA or gDNA derived from T cells, B-cell-depleted T cells, or PBMCs. Deeply sampled blood TCRbeta repertoires from subjects exposed to, actively infected with, or recovered from COVID-19 were included in the dataset. The repertoires were released in a freely available public database meant as a resource for research on the immune response to SARS-CoV-2. Samples were obtained from the ongoing ImmuneRACE study (first 160 participants) and from 1,000 to 1,500 subjects provided by 6 global collaborators. A de-identified subject ID, COVID-19 status, age in years and sex were almost always included in the sample metadata. Where HLA class I and class II types were available, the types were taken from metadata supplied by the sample provider, not from assay-based typing.

The investigation overall reported the following: The quantity of clinical and demographic metadata differed by source and by participant and was supplied without curation.

Regarding this clone: Its cognate antigen has yet to be identified. Base qualities were left out, and no much larger clone turns up one base away.

V loses 2 bases of germline sequence and J loses 0 bases, and the interval between the two ends is 4 bases. For CDR1 and CDR2, the germline V gene (reference sequence) lists SEHNR and FQNEAQ. The CDR3 starts with the cysteine, ends with the phenylalanine, and has 13 residues. The read is trimmed to its CDR3 DNA, 39 bases read in frame from base 1. In the prospective study, participants were about 18 to 100 years old, resided in 20 to 30 geographic areas of the United States, and were enrolled through a virtual design. In the prospective study, cohorts were assigned on the basis of participant-reported clinical history obtained from a screening survey and a study questionnaire. In the prospective study, whole blood, serum and a nasopharyngeal or oropharyngeal swab were collected from each participant by mobile phlebotomists. Prospective study participants could optionally give additional blood draws and questionnaires over an approximately 2-month period. Blood samples from the prospective study were shipped frozen or at room temperature prior to DNA extraction.

TCRbeta CDR3 regions were amplified from genomic DNA by means of the immunoSEQ Assay, a bias-controlled multiplex PCR. In the source study's methods: The number of nucleated cells in each sample was estimated from the amplification of reference gene primers within the assay. To quantify the absolute abundance of each unique TCRbeta CDR3 rearrangement, sequence reads were collapsed and filtered. Productive Simpson clonality was computed per sample as the square root of Simpson's diversity index over productive rearrangements. TCRdb holds this immuneACCESS table with in-frame rearrangements only. Some clones are missing; in checked studies, unresolved V genes explain under half, and the rest has no known cause. D and trimming were read from the DNA, whereas the V and J calls and clone size are those reported in that table. In this sample the table shows a few hundred thousand clones, 85% to 90% of which occur a single time. The ten largest clones take up about 14% of the sample.

The clonotype comes from a woman aged 45 to 65 with acute COVID-19. The chain was built from TRBV7-9 and TRBJ1-1; the D gene cannot be named for sure. Sequences were obtained from PBMCs or T cells enriched from blood (not recorded which). The DNA reads as follows: TGTGCCAGCAGCTTATCAGTGAACACTGAAGCTTTCTTT. Translated, this gives CASSLSVNTEAFF. The entire variable domain, with the stretches around the CDR3 drawn from the reference TRBV7-9 and TRBJ1-1 proteins, is DTGVSQNPRHKITKRGQNVTFRCDPISEHNRLYWYRQTLGQGPEFLTYFQNEAQLEKSRLLSDRFSAERPKGSFSTLEIQRTEQGDSAMYLCASSLSVNTEAFFGQGTRLTVV.